These 2 T cell receptor beta chains came from one sample sequenced in a study of cytomegalovirus exposure and HLA in healthy donors. PCR primers comprised 60 Vbeta and 13 Jbeta primers. Sequencing used immunoSEQ multiplex PCR; TCRdb keeps in-frame clones, though not all of them. The table includes about 190,000 clones, around 87% detected once. What was sequenced was PBMCs. These receptors were taken from a woman aged 18-29 years in good health and CMV-seronegative.

This clone has a single count. The chain is built from TRBV5-1 and TRBJ1-1; 9 bases match TRBD1. This CDR3 is 16 amino acids long. In germline, CDR1 is SGHRS, CDR2 YFSETQ. J was trimmed by 1 base and V by 5 bases; bases with no gene match: 9. The chain's CDR3 is CASSQLGTGTNTEAFF. DNA for the CDR3: TGCGCCAGCAGTCAGCTCGGGACAGGGACGAACACTGAAGCTTTCTTT.

The V call is TRBV9, the J call TRBJ2-3; 8 bases align to TRBD1. After removal of 3 bases from V and 2 bases from J, the junction contained 2 bases not matched to a gene. The germline CDR1 and CDR2 sequences are SGDLS and YYNGEE. The CDR3 runs 14 residues. The CDR3 region is CASSDRGNTDTQYF. The DNA of the CDR3 is TGTGCCAGCAGCGACAGGGGGAACACAGATACGCAGTATTTT.